The 30 T cell receptor beta chains presented below share a single source sample, sequenced in a study of T-cell reconstitution after alpha-beta-depleted transplantation in children. It was with unique molecular identifiers that the TCRbeta library was prepared. MiXCR, applied by TCRdb to the PCR reads, yields one record per CDR3 protein. This repertoire shows approximately 800,000 distinct CDR3 sequences, roughly 15% found once; its top ten account for approximately 4.5%. This specimen was PBMCs, mostly from graft donor cells, taken 360 days after TCRalphabeta/CD19-depleted stem cell transplant. All receptors come from a male patient between 10 and 17 years old who had a stem cell transplant for acute lymphoblastic leukemia, so the T cells may come from the graft donor.

Worth noting for this clonotype: No conserved phenylalanine or tryptophan ends this CDR3, so it is likely a read error. The V call is TRBV5-1, the J call TRBJ1-1, with D possibly matching TRBD1 (6 bases). The CDR3 is 14 residues long. Per germline, CDR1 SGHRS and CDR2 YFSETQ. V was trimmed by 3 bases and J by 5 bases, leaving 14 bases between them. The chain's CDR3 is CASSSGTLLTEAFY. CDR3 nucleotide sequence: TGCGCCAGCAGCTCCGGGACACTCCTGACTGAAGCTTTCTAT.

This clonotype was seen repeatedly, ten times or more. This rearrangement joins TRBV5-1 to TRBJ1-6, with D possibly TRBD1 on 5 matching bases. Trimming stripped 5 bases from V and 7 bases from J, with 7 bases between. This CDR3 is 12 amino acids long. CDR1 SGHRS and CDR2 YFSETQ come from the germline V gene. For the CDR3, the DNA is TGCGCCAGCAGGGACACCAATTCACCCCTCCACTTT. Translation: CASRDTNSPLHF.

V usage is TRBV5-1 and J usage is TRBJ2-7, with 11 positions matching TRBD2. The CDR3 runs to 17 residues. V lost 3 bases, J lost 2 bases, and 10 bases stayed unmatched. Per germline, CDR1 SGHRS and CDR2 YFSETQ. In DNA form, the CDR3 reads TGCGCCAGCAGCTCCACTAGCGGGAGTTTCTCTACCTACGAGCAGTACTTC. Translating it yields CASSSTSGSFSTYEQYF.

In this sample, this clonotype turned up many times. The rearrangement joins TRBV12-3 or TRBV12-4 to TRBJ2-1, with 7 bases that match TRBD1. The junction had 2 bases not matched to a gene; V was cut back by 3 bases and J by 0 bases. The CDR3 length is 15 residues. Here the CDR3 reads CASSLGQSSYNEQFF. The CDR3 coding sequence is TGTGCCAGCAGTTTGGGACAGAGCTCCTACAATGAGCAGTTCTTC.

This rearrangement joins TRBV12-3 or TRBV12-4 to TRBJ2-5; TRBD2 agrees at 10 bases. The CDR3 runs to 16 residues. V shed 7 bases, J shed 3 bases, and the junction held 11 bases outside the gene matches. The CDR3 here is CASTHRGLAAEETQYF. The CDR3 nucleotides read TGTGCCAGCACCCATAGAGGACTAGCGGCGGAAGAGACCCAGTACTTC.

This clonotype has more than one count but fewer than ten. The chain carries TRBV3-1 and TRBJ2-2; the match to TRBD2 covers 9 bases. This CDR3 has 16 residues. Trimming took 7 bases from V and 4 from J; bases not matched to a gene: 10. Germline V gives CDR1 LGHDT, CDR2 YNNKEL (reference sequence). Written as DNA, the CDR3 is TGTGCCAGCACCGGGTTAGCGGGAGACTTCACCGGGGAGCTGTTTTTT. This gives the protein CASTGLAGDFTGELFF.

In this sample, this clonotype turned up a few times. The rearrangement joins TRBV12-3 or TRBV12-4 to TRBJ1-1; D gene uncertain. Trimming shortened V by 6 bases and J by 5 bases, and 13 bases separated the two germline ends. This CDR3 spans 13 amino acids. The CDR3 nucleotides read TGTGCCAGCAGCGCAAGCTGGGGTACTGAAGCTTTCTTT. Translated: CASSASWGTEAFF.

At least ten counts were recorded for this clonotype. J is TRBJ2-1 and V is TRBV9; 9 positions match TRBD2. V shed 0 bases and J 6 bases; nucleotides not matched to a gene: 16. This CDR3 has 19 amino acids. CDR1 is SGDLS and CDR2 is YYNGEE in the germline V gene. This CDR3 reads CASSVDPTSGTTWGNEQFF. CDR3 sequence (DNA): TGTGCCAGCAGCGTAGATCCGACTAGCGGTACGACGTGGGGCAATGAGCAGTTCTTC. Using reference TRBV9 and TRBJ2-1 for the parts outside the CDR3, the full variable domain is DSGVTQTPKHLITATGQRVTLRCSPRSGDLSVYWYQQSLDQGLQFLIQYYNGEERAKGNILERFSAQQFPDLHSELNLSSLELGDSALYFCASSVDPTSGTTWGNEQFFGPGTRLTVL.

This clonotype occurred many times. A read error may account for a junction end that differs from germline. J is TRBJ2-7 and V is TRBV5-1; no reliable D call. Looked up from germline, CDR1 is SGHRS and CDR2 is YFSETQ. The CDR3 runs to 12 residues. CDR3 bases: TGTGCCAGCAGCTTGACAACCTACGAGCAGTACTTC. Protein sequence: CASSLTTYEQYF.

The CDR3 nucleotides are TGCGCCAGCAGCCAAATGAGTACCCCGGGGACCGGGGAGCTGTTTTTT. Its translation is CASSQMSTPGTGELFF. This chain links TRBV4-1 with TRBJ2-2; TRBD2 might be the D (5 bases). V was clipped by 2 bases and J by 5 bases, with 15 bases between them. From germline, CDR1 is MGHRA and CDR2 YSYEKL. This CDR3 has 16 amino acids.

This clonotype has at least ten counts. CDR3 amino acids: CASSQIAGVYEKLFF. CDR3 in DNA: TGTGCCAGCAGCCAAATTGCTGGGGTGTACGAAAAACTGTTTTTT. The chain uses TRBV14 and TRBJ1-4; no clear D. Trimming took 2 bases from V and 8 from J, leaving 15 bases between them. The CDR3 has 15 amino acids. CDR1 SGHDN and CDR2 FVKESK come from the germline V gene. Supplemented by reference TRBV14 and TRBJ1-4, the full variable domain reads EAGVTQFPSHSVIEKGQTVTLRCDPISGHDNLYWYRRVMGKEIKFLLHFVKESKQDESGMPNNRFLAERTGGTYSTLKVQPAELEDSGVYFCASSQIAGVYEKLFFGSGTQLSVL.

V and J are TRBV11-2 and TRBJ2-1; 7 bases fit TRBD2. V shed 5 bases, J shed 10 bases, and the junction held 2 bases outside the gene matches. Germline CDR1 reads SGHAT; CDR2 reads FQNNGV. The CDR3 spans 11 residues. CDR3 region: CASSKLAEQFF. In DNA form, the CDR3 reads TGTGCCAGCAGCAAACTAGCGGAGCAGTTCTTC.

This clonotype was detected a few times. J is TRBJ2-5 and V is TRBV9; D is unresolved. This CDR3 is built from 15 residues. CDR1 and CDR2 from the germline V gene are SGDLS and YYNGEE. V was cut by 0 bases and J by 3 bases, with 12 bases left in between. The CDR3 loop is CASSVASSFEETQYF. In nucleotides, the CDR3 is TGTGCCAGCAGCGTAGCTTCATCTTTTGAAGAGACCCAGTACTTC.

CDR3 sequence (DNA): TGCGCCAGCAGCTTCCAGCCAGGACGACTGCTTTTGAACACCGGGGAGCTGTTTTTT. Translated: CASSFQPGRLLLNTGELFF. The gene calls are TRBV5-1 and TRBJ2-2; D gene unclear. Germline loops: CDR1 SGHRS, CDR2 YFSETQ. CDR3 length equals 19 residues. The ends were cut back, 2 bases at V and 1 base at J, with 21 bases in the middle. Drawing the rest from reference TRBV5-1 and TRBJ2-2, the complete variable domain is KAGVTQTPRYLIKTRGQQVTLSCSPISGHRSVSWYQQTPGQGLQFLFEYFSETQRNKGNFPGRFSGRQFSNSRSEMNVSTLELGDSALYLCASSFQPGRLLLNTGELFFGEGSRLTVL.

The chain couples TRBV20-1 to TRBJ2-7; TRBD1 is a possible D gene (6 bases). The CDR3 consists of 14 residues. V lost 5 bases and J lost 3, with 17 bases in between. Looked up from germline, CDR1 is DFQATT and CDR2 is SNEGSKA (reference sequence). CDR3 bases: TGCAGTGCTCTTTCCCCGGGACAATACTACGAGCAGTACTTC. It encodes CSALSPGQYYEQYF.

In its sample, this clonotype was seen a few times. V gene TRBV20-1 combines with J gene TRBJ1-4; D is unresolved. The germline gives CDR1 DFQATT, CDR2 SNEGSKA (reference sequence). The V end lost 1 base, the J end lost 2 bases, and 5 bases lay between the germline ends. This CDR3 spans 13 amino acids. The CDR3 nucleotides are TGCAGTGCTAGAGCTTGGACTAATGAAAAACTGTTTTTT. Translation gives CSARAWTNEKLFF.

This chain links TRBV29-1 with TRBJ2-7; D is undetermined. This CDR3 contains 12 residues. The V end lost 5 bases, the J end lost 6 bases, and 14 bases lay between the germline ends. CDR1 SQVTM and CDR2 ANQGSEA come from the germline V gene. CDR3 residues: CSVSLEVPEQYF. The CDR3, as DNA: TGCAGCGTTTCTCTCGAGGTCCCCGAGCAGTACTTC.

This clonotype appeared a few times. The chain is built from TRBV12-3 or TRBV12-4 and TRBJ1-3, with no clear D. Trimming cost V 3 bases and J 2 bases, with 11 bases left between them. This CDR3 is 15 amino acids long. CDR3 nucleotides: TGTGCCAGCAGTTTTTACCTCTCTGCTGGAAACACCATATATTTT. Translation gives CASSFYLSAGNTIYF.

The chain joins TRBV7-8 to TRBJ2-1, with D possibly being TRBD1 (7 bases). The CDR3 has 17 residues. Per the germline V gene, CDR1 is SGHVS and CDR2 is FQNEAQ. V lost 2 bases and J 13 bases, leaving 27 bases between the germline ends. The CDR3 protein is CASSLRRGQPGYGLQFF. DNA of the CDR3: TGTGCCAGCAGCTTAAGGAGGGGACAGCCCGGCTATGGTCTCCAGTTCTTC.

This clonotype occurred a few times. The chain joins TRBV7-9 to TRBJ2-7; 9 nucleotides agree with TRBD1. From germline, CDR1 is SEHNR and CDR2 FQNEAQ (reference sequence). The CDR3 is 15 amino acids. V dropped 5 bases and J dropped 2; count of bases not matched to a gene: 7. The DNA for the CDR3 is TGTGCCAGCAGCGCCGCGGACAGGGGAGCCTACGAGCAGTACTTC. Protein product: CASSAADRGAYEQYF.

This clonotype was seen a few times. CDR3 in amino acids: CASSLARSTEAFF. The CDR3, as DNA: TGTGCCAGCAGTTTAGCACGGAGCACTGAAGCTTTCTTT. This chain connects TRBV12-3 or TRBV12-4 to TRBJ1-1; D is unresolved. This CDR3 is built from 13 residues. V was pared by 0 bases and J by 4 bases, with 6 bases between.

The rearrangement joins TRBV4-1 to TRBJ2-7, with 7 nucleotides matching TRBD2. Germline values: CDR1 MGHRA, CDR2 YSYEKL. With V trimmed by 0 bases and J by 6 bases, 8 bases remained unmatched. The length of the CDR3 is 15 residues. CDR3 sequence reads: CASSQDPAGPFEQYF. The DNA for the CDR3 is TGCGCCAGCAGCCAAGACCCAGCGGGACCCTTCGAGCAGTACTTC.

There are a few counts of this clonotype. CDR3 coding DNA: TGCAGCGTTTCGATACATTCCTACAATGAGCAGTTCTTC. This encodes CSVSIHSYNEQFF. V is TRBV29-1 and J is TRBJ2-1; D gene ambiguous. The germline V gene encodes CDR1 SQVTM and CDR2 ANQGSEA. V was trimmed by 5 bases and J by 1 base, leaving 9 bases between them. The CDR3 extends over 13 amino acids.

This clonotype came up a few times. V usage is TRBV5-1 and J usage is TRBJ2-7, with 7 bases fitting TRBD2. The V segment lost 7 bases and the J segment 2 bases; nucleotides outside the gene matches: 6. The CDR3 covers 13 residues. The germline V gene has CDR1 SGHRS and CDR2 YFSETQ. CDR3 in DNA: TGCGCCAGCGGCCAACTAGCGACCTACGAGCAGTACTTC. This encodes CASGQLATYEQYF. Looking up the rest from reference TRBV5-1 and TRBJ2-7 gives the full variable domain: KAGVTQTPRYLIKTRGQQVTLSCSPISGHRSVSWYQQTPGQGLQFLFEYFSETQRNKGNFPGRFSGRQFSNSRSEMNVSTLELGDSALYLCASGQLATYEQYFGPGTRLTVT.

This clonotype was observed many times. V usage is TRBV29-1 and J usage is TRBJ2-1; TRBD1 aligns across 9 bases. The V and J ends lost 7 bases and 7 bases, in that order; junction bases with no gene match: 5. Germline CDR1 reads SQVTM; CDR2 reads ANQGSEA. CDR3 length: 12 amino acids. The CDR3: CSAWTGENEQFF. The DNA for the CDR3 is TGCAGCGCCTGGACAGGGGAAAATGAGCAGTTCTTC.

This clonotype was found a few times. The CDR3 loop reads CASSQGFISGRSPDTQYF. CDR3 DNA sequence: TGTGCCAGCAGCCAAGGTTTTATTAGCGGGAGAAGTCCAGATACGCAGTATTTT. V is TRBV4-2 and J is TRBJ2-3, with 9 positions matching TRBD2. The CDR3 is 18 amino acids. V shed 1 base, J shed 4 bases, and the junction held 12 bases outside the gene matches. The germline V gene encodes CDR1 LGHNA and CDR2 YNFKEQ.

This clonotype was seen a handful of times. The rearrangement links TRBV27 to TRBJ2-2; possibly TRBD2 for D (6 bases). The CDR3 length is 16 residues. The germline CDR1 and CDR2 sequences are MNHEY and SMNVEV (reference sequence). Between the trimmed V and J ends, which lost 4 bases and 7 bases, there was a span of 19 bases. CDR3 bases: TGTGCCAGCAGTTCATTCCCTAGCGAGAGAGGCGGGGAGCTGTTTTTT. Translated, it gives CASSSFPSERGGELFF.

This clonotype turned up a few times. The rearrangement joins TRBV9 to TRBJ1-2; D is possibly TRBD1 (6 bases). V gave up 0 bases and J gave up 2 bases, with 11 bases separating them. The CDR3 runs to 15 residues. Per germline, CDR1 SGDLS and CDR2 YYNGEE. In DNA form, the CDR3 reads TGTGCCAGCAGCGTAGATTTGGGGACAAACTATGGCTACACCTTC. It yields the protein CASSVDLGTNYGYTF.

CDR3 nucleotides: TGTGCCACCCAGGGACCGACGATCTATAATTCACCCCTCCACTTT. Translating it yields CATQGPTIYNSPLHF. The chain couples TRBV2 to TRBJ1-6, with a possible D match to TRBD1 (5 bases). This CDR3 is 15 amino acids long. In germline, CDR1 is SNHLY, CDR2 FYNNEI. Trimming took 10 bases from V and 3 from J, leaving 16 bases between them.

This clonotype has ten or more counts. This sequence joins TRBV7-2 and TRBJ2-7; 12 bases fit TRBD2. Germline V CDR1 and CDR2: SGHTA, FQGNSA. CDR3 length: 16 amino acids. J lost 3 bases, V lost 4 bases, and 7 bases had no gene match. The CDR3 here is CASSSLGLAGSYEQYF. In DNA form, the CDR3 reads TGTGCCAGCAGCTCACTAGGACTAGCGGGAAGCTACGAGCAGTACTTC.